This T cell receptor (beta chain) was obtained from a study of T cell changes during pregnancy in multiple sclerosis. TCRdb's table, derived via immunoSEQ multiplex PCR, lists solely in-frame clones and lacks some. Found here are over 65,000 clones, roughly 94% of them singletons; the top ten hold about 0.5%. V was pared by 1 base and J by 4 bases, with 6 bases of the junction left unmatched. Germline-derived CDR1 and CDR2 are SGHTA and FQGTGA. CDR3 length equals 15 residues. Sequencing used peripheral blood, obtained in the third trimester of pregnancy. The gene calls are TRBV7-3 and TRBJ1-1; 7 bases fit TRBD1. This TCR came from a female donor with multiple sclerosis, enrolled in a pregnancy study. The CDR3 sequence: CASSLNGAGGTEAFF. DNA of the CDR3: TGTGCCAGCAGCTTAAATGGGGCAGGGGGCACTGAAGCTTTCTTT.